What follows are 2 T cell receptor beta chains derived from one specimen sequenced in a study of identical twins. Each CDR3 protein is one row after TCRdb ran MiXCR on the 5' RACE reads. Altogether a few hundred thousand distinct CDR3 sequences are present, roughly 9% being singletons, with the ten largest covering approximately 9.3%. What was sequenced was naive T cells sorted from blood. All receptors derive from a woman in her forties or fifties in good health.

This clonotype showed up many times. The rearrangement links TRBV6-6 to TRBJ1-1, with D perhaps matching TRBD1 (6 bases). This CDR3 is built from 14 residues. Germline loops: CDR1 MNHNY, CDR2 SVGAGI (reference sequence). The V and J ends lost 6 bases and 0 bases respectively, with 11 bases between them. CDR3 sequence: CASSTQGLNTEAFF. Here the CDR3 DNA reads TGTGCCAGCAGCACACAGGGACTGAACACTGAAGCTTTCTTT.

This clonotype has a count of ten or more. V usage is TRBV4-2 and J usage is TRBJ2-1; TRBD2 is a possible D gene (5 bases). Germline CDR1 reads LGHNA; CDR2 reads YNFKEQ. The CDR3 has 17 amino acids. Trimming pared 1 base from V and 0 bases from J, leaving 13 bases between. CDR3 DNA sequence: TGTGCCAGCAGCCAAGTCGGGGTAAGGAGCTCCTACAATGAGCAGTTCTTC. It encodes CASSQVGVRSSYNEQFF.